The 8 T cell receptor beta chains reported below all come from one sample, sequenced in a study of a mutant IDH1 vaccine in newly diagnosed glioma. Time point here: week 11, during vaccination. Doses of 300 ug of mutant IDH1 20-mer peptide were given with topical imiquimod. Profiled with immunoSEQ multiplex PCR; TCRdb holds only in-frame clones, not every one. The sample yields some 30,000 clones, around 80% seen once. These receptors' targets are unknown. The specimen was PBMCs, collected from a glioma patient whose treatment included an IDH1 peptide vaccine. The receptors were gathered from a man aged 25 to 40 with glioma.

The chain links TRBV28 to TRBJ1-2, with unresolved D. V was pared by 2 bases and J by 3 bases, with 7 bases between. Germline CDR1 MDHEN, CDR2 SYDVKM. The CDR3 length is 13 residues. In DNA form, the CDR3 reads TGTGCCAGCAGTTTAAGTAGGGACTATGGCTACACCTTC. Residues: CASSLSRDYGYTF.

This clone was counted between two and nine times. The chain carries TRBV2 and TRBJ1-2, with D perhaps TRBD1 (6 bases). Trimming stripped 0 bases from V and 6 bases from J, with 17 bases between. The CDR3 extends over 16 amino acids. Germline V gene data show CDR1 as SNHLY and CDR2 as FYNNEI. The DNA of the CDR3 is TGTGCCAGCAGTGAAGCGGATCAGGGGATGACGAATGGCTACACCTTC. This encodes CASSEADQGMTNGYTF.

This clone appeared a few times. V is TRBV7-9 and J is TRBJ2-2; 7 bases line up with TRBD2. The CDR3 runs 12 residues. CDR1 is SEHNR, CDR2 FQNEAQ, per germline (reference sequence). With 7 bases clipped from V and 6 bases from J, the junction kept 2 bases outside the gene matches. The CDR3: CASTRGAGELFF. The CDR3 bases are TGTGCCAGCACCCGGGGGGCCGGGGAGCTGTTTTTT. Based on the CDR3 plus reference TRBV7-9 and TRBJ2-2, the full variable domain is DTGVSQNPRHKITKRGQNVTFRCDPISEHNRLYWYRQTLGQGPEFLTYFQNEAQLEKSRLLSDRFSAERPKGSFSTLEIQRTEQGDSAMYLCASTRGAGELFFGEGSRLTVL.

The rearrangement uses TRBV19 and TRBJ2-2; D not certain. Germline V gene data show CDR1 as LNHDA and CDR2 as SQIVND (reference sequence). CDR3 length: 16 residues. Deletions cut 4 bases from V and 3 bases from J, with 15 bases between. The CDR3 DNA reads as TGTGCCAGTAGTAAGGGTGGGCAGAGATACACCGGGGAGCTGTTTTTT. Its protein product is CASSKGGQRYTGELFF.

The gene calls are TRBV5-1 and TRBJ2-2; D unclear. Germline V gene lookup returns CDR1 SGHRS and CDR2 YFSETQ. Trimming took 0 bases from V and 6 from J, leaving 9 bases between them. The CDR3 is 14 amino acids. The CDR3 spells CASSLDNNAGELFF. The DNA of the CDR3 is TGCGCCAGCAGCTTGGACAACAACGCCGGGGAGCTGTTTTTT. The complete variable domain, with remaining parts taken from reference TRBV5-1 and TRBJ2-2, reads KAGVTQTPRYLIKTRGQQVTLSCSPISGHRSVSWYQQTPGQGLQFLFEYFSETQRNKGNFPGRFSGRQFSNSRSEMNVSTLELGDSALYLCASSLDNNAGELFFGEGSRLTVL.

As DNA, the CDR3 is TGTGCCAGCAGCCCACCGGGAGGGGAACAGCCCCAGCATTTT. This translates into CASSPPGGEQPQHF. The gene calls are TRBV6-1 and TRBJ1-5; maybe TRBD1 (5 bases). From germline, CDR1 is MNHNS and CDR2 SASEGT. The V and J ends lost 6 bases and 7 bases respectively, with 16 bases between them. The CDR3 is 14 residues long.

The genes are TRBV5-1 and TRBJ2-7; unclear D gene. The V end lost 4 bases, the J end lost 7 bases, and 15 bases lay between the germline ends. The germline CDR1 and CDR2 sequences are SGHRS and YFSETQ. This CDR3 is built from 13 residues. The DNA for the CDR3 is TGCGCCAGCAGCCCGGGTGCATTGGAAGAGCAGTACTTC. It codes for CASSPGALEEQYF.

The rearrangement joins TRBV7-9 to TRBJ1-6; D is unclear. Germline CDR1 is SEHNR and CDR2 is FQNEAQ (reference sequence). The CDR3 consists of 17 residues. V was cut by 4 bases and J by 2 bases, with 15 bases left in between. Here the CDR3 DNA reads TGTGCCAGCAGCTCGACGCACAGAGATCCCTATAATTCACCCCTCCACTTT. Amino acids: CASSSTHRDPYNSPLHF. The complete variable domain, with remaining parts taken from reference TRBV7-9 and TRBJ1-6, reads DTGVSQNPRHKITKRGQNVTFRCDPISEHNRLYWYRQTLGQGPEFLTYFQNEAQLEKSRLLSDRFSAERPKGSFSTLEIQRTEQGDSAMYLCASSSTHRDPYNSPLHFGNGTRLTVT.